What follows describes a single T cell receptor beta chain. This sample was taken from a study of breast tumors, draining lymph nodes, adjacent tissues. Breast cancer patients provided tissue from their axillary draining lymph nodes. In TCRdb, the multiplex PCR reads were re-called with MiXCR into one record per CDR3 protein. Of 130,000 or so distinct CDR3 sequences in the sample, 30% to 35% were seen once. Sequenced input: axillary lymph node tissue. This clonotype was sampled from a female donor with breast cancer. Some clones in this sample may be carry-over from other donors' samples.

CDR3 amino acids: CASSLGTGVSPLHF. Here the CDR3 DNA reads TGTGCCAGCAGCTTGGGGACAGGGGTCTCACCCCTCCACTTT. This rearrangement joins TRBV11-2 to TRBJ1-6, with 10 positions matching TRBD1. CDR1 is SGHAT, CDR2 FQNNGV, per germline. The J segment lost 10 bases and the V segment lost 3 bases, leaving 3 bases of the junction unmatched. CDR3 length: 14 amino acids. Drawing the rest from reference TRBV11-2 and TRBJ1-6, the complete variable domain is EAGVAQSPRYKIIEKRQSVAFWCNPISGHATLYWYQQILGQGPKLLIQFQNNGVVDDSQLPKDRFSAERLKGVDSTLKIQPAKLEDSAVYLCASSLGTGVSPLHFGNGTRLTVT.